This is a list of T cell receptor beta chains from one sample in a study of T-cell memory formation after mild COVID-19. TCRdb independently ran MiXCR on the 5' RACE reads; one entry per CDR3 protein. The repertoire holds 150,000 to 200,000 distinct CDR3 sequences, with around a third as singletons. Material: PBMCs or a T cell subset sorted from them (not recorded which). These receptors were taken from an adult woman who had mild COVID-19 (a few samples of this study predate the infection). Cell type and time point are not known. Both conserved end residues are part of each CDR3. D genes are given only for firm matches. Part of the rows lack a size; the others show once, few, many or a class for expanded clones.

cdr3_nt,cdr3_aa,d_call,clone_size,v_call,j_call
TGCGCCAGCAGCTTGGCCGGACTAGCGGGAGTGGATACGCAGTATTTT,CASSLAGLAGVDTQYF,TRBD2,few,TRBV5-1,TRBJ2-3
TGTGCCAGCAGCTTGTTGGTTCGGTGGCAGGGATCGAGCTATGGCTACACCTTC,CASSLLVRWQGSSYGYTF,.,.,TRBV5-6,TRBJ1-2
TGCAGCACTGACATGGTCCGCGGTGAAGCTTTCTTT,CSTDMVRGEAFF,.,.,TRBV29-1,TRBJ1-1
TGTGCCAGCAGTGCCGGTGCAGAGAACCATAGCAATCAGCCCCAGCATTTT,CASSAGAENHSNQPQHF,.,many,TRBV25-1,TRBJ1-5
TGTGCCAGCAGCACGCGACTAGCGGGGGGCGAGACCCAGTACTTC,CASSTRLAGGETQYF,TRBD2,few,TRBV7-6,TRBJ2-5
TGTGCCACCGGGAGTAGGGCCGGGGCAGGCGGCGGGACAGATACGCAGTATTTT,CATGSRAGAGGGTDTQYF,.,.,TRBV24-1,TRBJ2-3
TGTGCCACCGCCCCCGACGGGACCTACGAGCAGTACTTC,CATAPDGTYEQYF,.,.,TRBV24-1,TRBJ2-7
TGCAACGTTCAAGTCCCTGGGCCACCAGATACGCAGTATTTT,CNVQVPGPPDTQYF,.,few,TRBV29-1,TRBJ2-3
TGTGCCAGCAGCCAAGATCCGGGGGGGGACCCCTATGGCTACACCTTC,CASSQDPGGDPYGYTF,.,few,TRBV4-2,TRBJ1-2
TGCAGCGTCGCAGGGACAGGGAGCAATGAGCAGTTCTTC,CSVAGTGSNEQFF,TRBD1,.,TRBV29-1,TRBJ2-1
TGTGCCACCAGCCTCTTCGACAGGAGGAACACTGAAGCTTTCTTT,CATSLFDRRNTEAFF,.,.,TRBV15,TRBJ1-1
TGTGCCAGCAGTTACAGCGTGGGGGGTACGCAGTATTTT,CASSYSVGGTQYF,.,few,TRBV6-5,TRBJ2-3
TGTGCCAGCAGCTTCGATGGCGGGGGGCGCACAGATACGCAGTATTTT,CASSFDGGGRTDTQYF,TRBD2,.,TRBV5-4,TRBJ2-3
TGTGCCAGCAGTTACTCGGTGTCAGGACGGGAGACCCAGTACTTC,CASSYSVSGRETQYF,.,.,TRBV6-2/TRBV6-3,TRBJ2-5
TGTGCCAGCAGTTCTTCTACAGGCCGGAATGAGCAGTTCTTC,CASSSSTGRNEQFF,.,.,TRBV12-3/TRBV12-4,TRBJ2-1
TGTGCCAGCAGTTACGGGGACAGATTCTATGGCTACACCTTC,CASSYGDRFYGYTF,TRBD1,.,TRBV6-5,TRBJ1-2
TGTGCCAGCAGCTTAGTTTGGACAGGGGGACATAATGAGCAGTTCTTC,CASSLVWTGGHNEQFF,TRBD1,.,TRBV11-2,TRBJ2-1
TGTGCCAGCAGCCGGGGACTAGCGGGGTACAATGAGCAGTTCTTC,CASSRGLAGYNEQFF,TRBD2,few,TRBV6-6,TRBJ2-1
TGTGCCTGGAGTGCCCCCCCTGGAAACACTGAAGCTTTCTTT,CAWSAPPGNTEAFF,.,.,TRBV30,TRBJ1-1
TGCGCCAGCAGCTCAACAGATCAAGAGACCCAGTACTTC,CASSSTDQETQYF,.,.,TRBV5-1,TRBJ2-5
TGTGCCAGCAGCTTAGGGTCAGGGGGCAGGAGGACAGATACGCAGTATTTT,CASSLGSGGRRTDTQYF,TRBD1,.,TRBV7-2,TRBJ2-3
TGTGCCAGCAGGGCGCCGACTAGGGCGGGCACCGGGGAGCTGTTTTTT,CASRAPTRAGTGELFF,.,.,TRBV12-3/TRBV12-4,TRBJ2-2
TGTGCCAGCAGGGTCCGGCAGGGGAGCACTGAAGCTTTCTTT,CASRVRQGSTEAFF,.,.,TRBV12-3/TRBV12-4,TRBJ1-1